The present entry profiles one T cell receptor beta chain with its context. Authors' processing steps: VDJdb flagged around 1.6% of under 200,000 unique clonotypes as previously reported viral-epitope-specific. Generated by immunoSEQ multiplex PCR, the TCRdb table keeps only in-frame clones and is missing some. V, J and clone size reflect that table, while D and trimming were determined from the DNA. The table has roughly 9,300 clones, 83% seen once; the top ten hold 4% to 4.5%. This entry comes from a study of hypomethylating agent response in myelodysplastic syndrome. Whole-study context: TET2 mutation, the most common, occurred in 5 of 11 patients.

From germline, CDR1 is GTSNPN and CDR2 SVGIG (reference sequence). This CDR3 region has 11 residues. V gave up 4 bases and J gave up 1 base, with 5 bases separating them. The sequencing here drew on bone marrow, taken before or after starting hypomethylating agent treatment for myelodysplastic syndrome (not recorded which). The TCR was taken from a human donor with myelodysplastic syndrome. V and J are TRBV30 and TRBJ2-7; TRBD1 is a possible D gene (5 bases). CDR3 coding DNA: TGTGCCTGGAAGGGGTCCTACGAGCAGTACTTC. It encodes CAWKGSYEQYF.